This T cell receptor (beta chain) was observed in a study of blood T cell repertoires in COVID-19. For the study at large: Donors in the United States, Italy and Spain gave samples during acute or convalescent COVID-19. From T cells, B-cell-depleted T cells, or PBMCs came the material, which was cDNA or gDNA.

In the original workflow: The authors estimated nucleated cell counts from reference gene primer amplification. Sequencing used immunoSEQ multiplex PCR; TCRdb keeps in-frame clones, though not all of them. V, J and clone size reflect that table, while D and trimming were determined from the DNA. The table has roughly 10,000 clones, roughly 76% seen once. The table lists this clone with a few counts. Sequenced material: peripheral blood. The sequence derives from a man between 70 and 80 years old with active COVID-19.

CDR3 loop: CASSRPAGANVLTF. The CDR3 nucleotides are TGTGCCAGCAGTCGCCCGGCGGGTGCCAACGTCCTGACTTTC. The chain is built from TRBV28 and TRBJ2-6, with a tentative D call TRBD2 (5 bases). CDR1 and CDR2 (germline): MDHEN, SYDVKM. The CDR3 consists of 14 residues. V lost 5 bases to trimming and J lost 7 bases, with 12 bases between them.